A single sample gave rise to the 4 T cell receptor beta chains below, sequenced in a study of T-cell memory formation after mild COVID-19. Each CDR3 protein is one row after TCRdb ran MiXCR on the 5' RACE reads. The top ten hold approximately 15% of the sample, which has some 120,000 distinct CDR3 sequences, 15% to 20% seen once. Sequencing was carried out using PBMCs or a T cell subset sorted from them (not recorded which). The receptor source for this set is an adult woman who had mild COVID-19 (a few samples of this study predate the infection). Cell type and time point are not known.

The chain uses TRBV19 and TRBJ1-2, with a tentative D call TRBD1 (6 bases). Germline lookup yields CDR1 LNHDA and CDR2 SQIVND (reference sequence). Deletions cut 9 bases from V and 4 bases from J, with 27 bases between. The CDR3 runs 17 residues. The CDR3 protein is CASTSALYGGAGYGYTF. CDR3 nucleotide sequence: TGTGCCAGCACTTCAGCCCTTTACGGGGGGGCTGGCTATGGCTACACCTTC.

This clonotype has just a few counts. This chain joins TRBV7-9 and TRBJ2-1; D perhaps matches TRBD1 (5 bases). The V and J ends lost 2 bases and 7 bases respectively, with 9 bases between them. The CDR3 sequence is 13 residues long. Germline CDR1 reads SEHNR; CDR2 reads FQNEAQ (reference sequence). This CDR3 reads CASSLQGWNEQFF. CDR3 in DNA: TGTGCCAGCAGCTTACAGGGTTGGAATGAGCAGTTCTTC. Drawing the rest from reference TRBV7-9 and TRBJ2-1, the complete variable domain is DTGVSQNPRHKITKRGQNVTFRCDPISEHNRLYWYRQTLGQGPEFLTYFQNEAQLEKSRLLSDRFSAERPKGSFSTLEIQRTEQGDSAMYLCASSLQGWNEQFFGPGTRLTVL.

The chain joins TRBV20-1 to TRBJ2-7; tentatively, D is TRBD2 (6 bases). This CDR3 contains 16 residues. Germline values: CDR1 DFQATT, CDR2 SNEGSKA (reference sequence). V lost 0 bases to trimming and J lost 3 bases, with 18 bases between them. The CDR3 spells CSARDPASGLNYEQYF. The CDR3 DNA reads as TGCAGTGCTAGAGATCCCGCCAGCGGGCTTAACTACGAGCAGTACTTC.

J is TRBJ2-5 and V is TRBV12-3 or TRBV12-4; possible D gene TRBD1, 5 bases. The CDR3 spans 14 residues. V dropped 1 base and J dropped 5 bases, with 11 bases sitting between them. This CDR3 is CASSLVPDTETQYF. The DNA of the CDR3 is TGTGCCAGCAGTTTAGTGCCGGACACGGAGACCCAGTACTTC.